A single sample gave rise to the 9 T cell receptor beta chains below, sequenced in a study of cytomegalovirus exposure and HLA in healthy donors. Vbeta (60) and Jbeta (13) primers were used in the PCR. Clones were read by immunoSEQ multiplex PCR, and TCRdb kept only the in-frame ones, dropping some. The sample lists around 160,000 clones; about 80% were seen once. Sequenced material: PBMCs. The receptors here all came from a young man in good health and CMV-seropositive.

Details on this clone: Additional DNA sequences in this sample encode the identical CDR3. V gene TRBV7-9 combines with J gene TRBJ2-3; possible D gene TRBD1, 6 bases. The germline V gene has CDR1 SEHNR and CDR2 FQNEAQ (reference sequence). CDR3 length: 16 amino acids. V was pared by 6 bases and J by 4 bases, with 20 bases between. The CDR3 DNA follows: TGTGCCAGCAGTCATACAGGGCTGGCTTTCGCAGATACGCAGTATTTT. As protein: CASSHTGLAFADTQYF.

Notes on this clone: Sequence at one end of the junction differs from germline and may be a read error. This chain uses TRBV4-3 with TRBJ1-2; 9 bases align to TRBD1. CDR3 length: 14 amino acids. Per the germline V gene, CDR1 is LGHNA and CDR2 is YSLEER. The CDR3 DNA follows: TGCGTCAGCAGCCTGGACAGGGGAACTTATGGCTACACCTTC. Translation: CVSSLDRGTYGYTF.

The gene calls are TRBV10-2 and TRBJ1-2; D might be TRBD1 (6 bases). Trimming took off 7 bases at V and 8 bases at J, with 26 bases between the two ends. The CDR3 has 16 residues. CDR1 WSHSY and CDR2 SAAADI come from the germline V gene. CDR3 coding DNA: TGCGCCAGCACCGGTGTTAGCGGGGGCAGTAAGTGGGGCTACACCTTC. This translates into CASTGVSGGSKWGYTF.

This sequence joins TRBV6-1 and TRBJ2-1, with D possibly TRBD2 on 5 matching bases. Trimming left V 6 bases short and J 5 bases short, with 14 bases between. The CDR3 extends over 14 amino acids. CDR1 and CDR2 from the germline V gene are MNHNS and SASEGT. DNA of the CDR3: TGTGCCAGCAGCCCGAGCGGTCCTAACAATGAGCAGTTCTTC. Translated, it gives CASSPSGPNNEQFF.

The chain couples TRBV19 to TRBJ1-4; TRBD1 is a possible D gene (5 bases). CDR3 size: 15 residues. The V end was cut by 1 base, the J end by 6 bases, with 12 bases between. Germline loops: CDR1 LNHDA, CDR2 SQIVND (reference sequence). CDR3 protein: CASSIVKGLYEKLFF. DNA for the CDR3: TGTGCCAGTAGTATAGTAAAGGGACTGTATGAAAAACTGTTTTTT.

J is TRBJ2-7 and V is TRBV19, with 7 bases identical to TRBD2. There are 12 residues in the CDR3. CDR1 is LNHDA, CDR2 SQIVND, per germline (reference sequence). V dropped 5 bases and J dropped 6; count of bases not matched to a gene: 4. The CDR3 here is CASSVKRGEQYF. The CDR3 nucleotides are TGTGCCAGTAGTGTAAAGCGGGGCGAGCAGTACTTC.

V is TRBV7-9 and J is TRBJ1-1; D ambiguous. CDR3 length: 15 amino acids. Germline CDR1 reads SEHNR; CDR2 reads FQNEAQ (reference sequence). Trimming stripped 0 bases from V and 2 bases from J, with 10 bases between. The CDR3 nucleotides are TGTGCCAGCAGCTTAGCGCCCGGAGTTAACACTGAAGCTTTCTTT. As protein: CASSLAPGVNTEAFF.

The chain links TRBV28 to TRBJ2-7, with D possibly matching TRBD1 (8 bases). Per germline, CDR1 MDHEN and CDR2 SYDVKM. The CDR3 has 17 amino acids. With 7 bases removed from V and 4 bases from J, the gap between germline ends came to 26 bases. The CDR3 DNA is TGTGCCAGCACCGCAGGGGGCTTATGGAGCGGGGAATACGAGCAGTACTTC. Translating gives CASTAGGLWSGEYEQYF. Supplemented by reference TRBV28 and TRBJ2-7, the full variable domain reads DVKVTQSSRYLVKRTGEKVFLECVQDMDHENMFWYRQDPGLGLRLIYFSYDVKMKEKGDIPEGYSVSREKKERFSLILESASTNQTSMYLCASTAGGLWSGEYEQYFGPGTRLTVT.

The J gene is TRBJ2-3, the V gene TRBV14; maybe TRBD1 (5 bases). Germline-derived CDR1 and CDR2 are SGHDN and FVKESK. The CDR3 loop spans 16 amino acids. V was clipped by 3 bases and J by 1 base, with 14 bases between them. CDR3 DNA sequence: TGTGCCAGCAGCCAGGGCAGGGTAGGACGCACAGATACGCAGTATTTT. Its translation is CASSQGRVGRTDTQYF.